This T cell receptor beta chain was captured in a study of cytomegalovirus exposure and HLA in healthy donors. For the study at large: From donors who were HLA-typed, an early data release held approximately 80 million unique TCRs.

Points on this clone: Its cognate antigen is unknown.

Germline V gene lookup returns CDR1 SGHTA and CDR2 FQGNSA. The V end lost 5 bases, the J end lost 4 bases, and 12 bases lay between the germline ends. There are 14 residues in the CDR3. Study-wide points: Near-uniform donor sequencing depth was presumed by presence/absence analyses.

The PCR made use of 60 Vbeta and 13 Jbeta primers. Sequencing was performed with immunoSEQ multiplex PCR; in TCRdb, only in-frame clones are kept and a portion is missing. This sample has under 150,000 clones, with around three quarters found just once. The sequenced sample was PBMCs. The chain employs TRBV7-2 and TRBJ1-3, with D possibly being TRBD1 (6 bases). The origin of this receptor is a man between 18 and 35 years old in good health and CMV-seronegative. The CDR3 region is CASSPGQPGNTIYF. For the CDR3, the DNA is TGTGCCAGCAGCCCCGGACAGCCGGGAAACACCATATATTTT.